This TCR beta chain stems from a study of sequential checkpoint blockade in melanoma (dated by TCRdb to between 2019 and 2020). About the study as a whole: Using 1:1 randomization, the trial assigned patients either to first-line nivolumab followed by ipilimumab (arm A) or to ipilimumab followed by nivolumab (arm B). Maintenance nivolumab came after each of the two trial sequences.

For this clone: Its recognized antigen is unknown. Base qualities are not provided; no much larger clone lies one nucleotide away.

The meaning of the sample's treatment or condition label: randomized to nivolumab then ipilimumab (arm A) or the reverse (arm B). None of the trial patients had been given prior DNA-damaging chemotherapy. Thawed PBMCs were sorted on a FACS Aria II flow cytometer to isolate live CD3+CD8+ cells negative for CD19 and CD56. CheckMate 064, a randomized, open-label phase II trial of sequential checkpoint blockade, was the source of the samples, all of which came from patients with melanoma. Peripheral blood mononuclear cells were obtained through leukapheresis, purified using Ficoll-Paque, and frozen in human serum containing roughly 10% DMSO. Right after sorting, the blood CD3+CD8+ cells were verified to be >98% pure, and DNA extraction followed. TCRbeta CDR3 regions were immunosequenced from genomic DNA with the immunoSEQ Assay. Before high-throughput sequencing, the genomic DNA was amplified using bias-controlled multiplex PCR. On the authors' methods: To quantify the absolute abundance of each unique TCRbeta CDR3 region, the sequences were collapsed and filtered. Clonality was defined as 1 minus Pielou's evenness and was calculated using productive rearrangements only. Clones with significantly greater frequencies in on-treatment versus baseline samples were identified using a previously published method. This is the immuneACCESS table as TCRdb keeps it, with only in-frame sequences that have V and J called. A part of the clones is gone; compared with another copy, unresolved V genes explain less than half, and the rest is unexplained. The DNA was the basis for D and trimming; V, J and clone size are from that table. The sample records around 16,000 clones, about 92% of which are singletons. The ten largest account for over 20% of the sample.

Taken from cysteine to phenylalanine, the CDR3 has 12 residues. Kept here is only the CDR3 DNA, which spans 36 bases and is read in frame from base 1. V ends up 3 bases short and J 6 bases short, with an unmatched junction base count of 4. The germline V gene provides CDR1 SQVTM and CDR2 ANQGSEA. General findings and caveats noted by the study authors: The model for predicting response that combines TCR metrics with mutation burden needs to be validated in larger, independent patient cohorts.

The sample in question was CD8+ T cells sorted from blood (inferred from file names), obtained from a patient given nivolumab and ipilimumab in sequence. The chain couples TRBV29-1 to TRBJ2-7; 8 central nucleotides agree with TRBD2. The receptor was derived from a human donor with melanoma. The DNA reads TGCAGCGTTGACGGGACTAGTGGCGAGCAGTACTTC. This is translated as CSVDGTSGEQYF.